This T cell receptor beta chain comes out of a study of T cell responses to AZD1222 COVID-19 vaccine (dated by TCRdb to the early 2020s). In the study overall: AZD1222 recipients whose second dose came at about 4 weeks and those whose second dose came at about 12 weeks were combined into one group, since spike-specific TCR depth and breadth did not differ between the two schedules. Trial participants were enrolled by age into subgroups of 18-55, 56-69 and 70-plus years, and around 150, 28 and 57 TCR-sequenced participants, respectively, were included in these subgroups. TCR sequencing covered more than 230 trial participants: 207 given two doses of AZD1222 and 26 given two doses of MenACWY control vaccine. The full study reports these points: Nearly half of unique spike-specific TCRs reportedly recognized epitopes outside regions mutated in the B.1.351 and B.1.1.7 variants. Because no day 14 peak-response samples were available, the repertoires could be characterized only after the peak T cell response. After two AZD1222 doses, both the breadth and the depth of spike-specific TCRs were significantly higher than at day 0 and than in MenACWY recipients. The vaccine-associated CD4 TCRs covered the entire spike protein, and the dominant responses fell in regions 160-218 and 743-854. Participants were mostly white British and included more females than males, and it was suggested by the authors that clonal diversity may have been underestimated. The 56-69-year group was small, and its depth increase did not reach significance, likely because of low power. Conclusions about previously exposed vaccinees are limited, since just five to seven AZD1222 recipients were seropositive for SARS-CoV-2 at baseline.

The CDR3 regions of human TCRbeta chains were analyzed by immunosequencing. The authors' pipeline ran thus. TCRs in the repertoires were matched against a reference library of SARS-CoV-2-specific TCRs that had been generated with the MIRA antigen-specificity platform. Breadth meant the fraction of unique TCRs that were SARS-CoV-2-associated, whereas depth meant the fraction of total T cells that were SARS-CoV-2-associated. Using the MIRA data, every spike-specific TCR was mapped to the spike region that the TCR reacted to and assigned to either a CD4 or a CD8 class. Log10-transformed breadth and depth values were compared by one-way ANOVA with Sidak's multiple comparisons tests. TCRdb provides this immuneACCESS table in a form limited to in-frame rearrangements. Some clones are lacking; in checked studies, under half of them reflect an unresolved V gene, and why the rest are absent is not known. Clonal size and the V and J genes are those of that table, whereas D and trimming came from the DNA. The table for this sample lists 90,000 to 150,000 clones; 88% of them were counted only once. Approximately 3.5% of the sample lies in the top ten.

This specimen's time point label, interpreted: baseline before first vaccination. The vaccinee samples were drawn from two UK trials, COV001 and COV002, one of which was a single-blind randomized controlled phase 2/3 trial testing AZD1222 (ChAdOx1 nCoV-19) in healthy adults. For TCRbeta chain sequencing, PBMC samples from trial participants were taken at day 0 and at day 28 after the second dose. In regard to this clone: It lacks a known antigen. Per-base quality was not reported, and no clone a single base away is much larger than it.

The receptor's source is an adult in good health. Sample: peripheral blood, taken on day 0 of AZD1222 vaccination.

The CDR3 sequence is CASSGPGTSGGREQFF. The nucleotides read TGTGCCAGTAGTGGGCCCGGGACTAGCGGGGGGAGGGAGCAGTTCTTC. The chain was built from TRBV19 and TRBJ2-1, and TRBD2 matches 15 of the central bases. V is trimmed back by 5 bases and J by 10 bases, and the junction contains 9 bases that no gene match accounts for. As encoded in the germline V gene (reference sequence), CDR1 is LNHDA while CDR2 is SQIVND. The cysteine opens and the phenylalanine closes a CDR3 of 16 amino acids. The CDR3 DNA has 48 bases and is translated from base 1.